This entry features one T cell receptor (beta chain) sequence. Measured with immunoSEQ multiplex PCR; TCRdb has only the in-frame clones, and not every one. The sample yields around 84,000 clones, about 82% seen once. This sample is part of a study of T cell responses to AZD1222 COVID-19 vaccine. Per germline, CDR1 SGHRS and CDR2 YFSETQ. The CDR3 spans 14 residues. With 0 bases removed from V and 0 bases from J, the gap between germline ends came to 7 bases. The TCR comes from an adult in good health. The V gene is TRBV5-1, the J gene TRBJ2-7; no firm D call. This specimen was peripheral blood, taken on day 0 of AZD1222 vaccination. The DNA for the CDR3 is TGCGCCAGCAGCTTGGACTTCTACTCCTACGAGCAGTACTTC. Its translation is CASSLDFYSYEQYF.